There are a few counts of the clone carrying this TCR beta chain. The data were obtained in a study of T-cell reconstitution after alpha-beta-depleted transplantation in children. Unique molecular identifiers were incorporated into the prepared TCRbeta library. One entry per CDR3 protein results from TCRdb running MiXCR on the PCR reads. The sample contains some 290,000 distinct CDR3 sequences, over 8% of which appear only once. From germline, CDR1 is DFQATT and CDR2 SNEGSKA (reference sequence). The CDR3 sequence is 11 residues long. The chain couples TRBV20-1 to TRBJ1-3, with D maybe TRBD1 (6 bases). The sequence came from a human donor who donated a stem cell graft to a child with SCID. The sequencing used PBMCs from the stem cell graft donor, collected from the stem cell graft. The CDR3 reads CAGDIRNTIYF. CDR3 in DNA: TGCGCCGGGGACATAAGAAACACCATATATTTT.